Described below is a single T cell receptor (beta chain) sequence and its context. What it binds is unknown. Deep sequencing aimed at 1 in 200,000 to 1 in 1 million T cells' resolution. Only in-frame clones appear in the TCRdb table, and some are missing; sequencing was by immunoSEQ multiplex PCR. The sample shows over 120,000 clones, 79% of them seen only once. The data are from a study of cytotoxic CD8 clonotypes in ibrutinib-treated CLL. Broader study findings: Starting clonality was above that of age-matched healthy donors and tracked circulating CD8+ T-cell counts. Among the clonotypes, public ones were uncommon and contracted or held stable on treatment.

Cryopreserved PBMCs yielded about 2 micrograms of genomic DNA for TCR beta libraries. The CDR3 runs 15 residues. With V trimmed by 2 bases and J by 0 bases, 1 base remained unmatched. Germline V gene data show CDR1 as SNHLY and CDR2 as FYNNEI. The TCR was taken from a human donor with chronic lymphocytic leukemia. The V and J genes are TRBV2 and TRBJ2-1; 7 nucleotides align to TRBD1. Sequencing was performed on PBMCs, taken after 12 months of ibrutinib treatment. The CDR3 sequence is CASSERTGSYNEQFF. CDR3 sequence (DNA): TGTGCCAGCAGTGAAAGGACAGGCTCCTACAATGAGCAGTTCTTC.